Presented here are 22 T cell receptor beta chains from one specimen sequenced in a study of blood T cells in healthy people across ages. Combining a sample-barcoded 5' primer with a J-beta primer mix, a second PCR ran for roughly 7 to 11 cycles. TCRdb used MiXCR to reprocess the 5' RACE reads, holding one entry per CDR3 protein. The data contain 800,000 or so distinct CDR3 sequences, more than 20% of them seen just once; the ten biggest clones take up roughly 3.8%. The sample was also linked to a second study, of T cells of mothers and their children.

The sequenced sample was blood. The receptors stem from a boy aged 10-17 years in good health.

This sequence joins TRBV5-1 and TRBJ2-1; 12 bases line up with TRBD2. The CDR3 sequence is 17 residues long. Germline V lookup: CDR1 SGHRS, CDR2 YFSETQ. The V gene end was trimmed by 4 bases and the J gene end by 4 bases; junction bases not matched to a gene: 9. For the CDR3, the DNA is TGCGCCAGCAGCCTGGGACTAGCGGGTCTATGGTACAATGAGCAGTTCTTC. This encodes CASSLGLAGLWYNEQFF.

The table lists this clonotype with a few counts. The V call is TRBV6-2 or TRBV6-3, the J call TRBJ2-5, with TRBD1 matching over 7 bases. The J call is doubtful: the DNA matches TRBJ2-1 better. In germline, CDR1 is MNHEY, CDR2 SVGEGT. CDR3 length equals 18 residues. For the CDR3, the DNA is TGTGCCAGCAGGGGGACAGTTACCGGGACCGACCTGTACAATGAGCAGTTCTTC. It encodes CASRGTVTGTDLYNEQFF.

There are a few counts of this clonotype. The rearrangement uses TRBV20-1 and TRBJ2-5, with 13 positions matching TRBD2. Gene TRBJ2-7 matches the end of the DNA better, so the J call may be wrong. The CDR3 has 16 amino acids. Germline V lookup: CDR1 DFQATT, CDR2 SNEGSKA (reference sequence). The CDR3 loop is CSASGTSGVSSYEQYF. As DNA, the CDR3 is TGCAGTGCTAGCGGGACTAGCGGGGTGAGCTCCTACGAGCAGTACTTC.

CDR3 in DNA: TGCGCCAGCAGCCAAGATTACGCGACTAGCGGATACAATGAGCAGTTCTTC. The encoded protein is CASSQDYATSGYNEQFF. The chain is built from TRBV4-3 and TRBJ2-1; the match to TRBD2 covers 9 bases. This CDR3 is 17 amino acids long. The V gene's germline CDR1 is LGHNA and CDR2 YSLEER. Trimming cost V 0 bases and J 4 bases; bases outside gene matches: 7.

The rearrangement uses TRBV24-1 and TRBJ2-1, with D unclear. Trimming stripped 3 bases from V and 8 bases from J, with 13 bases between. CDR1 is KGHDR and CDR2 is SFDVKD in the germline V gene. The CDR3 is made up of 14 amino acids. The CDR3: CATSDETPEDEQFF. The CDR3 nucleotides are TGTGCCACCAGTGATGAGACCCCCGAGGATGAGCAGTTCTTC.

The chain employs TRBV6-5 and TRBJ2-6, with 8 bases fitting TRBD2. J gave up 1 base and V 10 bases, and 6 bases lay outside the gene matches. The V gene's germline CDR1 is MNHEY and CDR2 SVGAGI. The CDR3 totals 15 residues. For the CDR3, the DNA is TGTGCCACATGGGAGCGGGGGTCTGGGGCCAACGTCCTGACTTTC. Its protein product is CATWERGSGANVLTF.

This clonotype was seen more than once but under ten times. The chain couples TRBV25-1 to TRBJ1-2, with TRBD1 matching over 7 bases. The trim removed 1 base at V and 7 bases at J, leaving 3 bases unmatched. Germline-derived CDR1 and CDR2 are MGHDK and SYGVNS. The CDR3 consists of 13 residues. In nucleotides, the CDR3 is TGTGCCAGCAGTGAATGGGCAGGGGGTGGCTACACCTTC. This translates into CASSEWAGGGYTF.

The V gene is TRBV6-1, the J gene TRBJ1-1, with a weak D call TRBD1 (6 bases). The CDR3 loop spans 13 amino acids. CDR1 and CDR2 from the germline V gene are MNHNS and SASEGT. The V gene lost 6 bases and the J gene lost 5 bases, with 13 bases spanning the gap. CDR3 residues: CASRRGGETEAFF. The CDR3 DNA reads TGTGCCAGCAGGAGAGGGGGGGAAACTGAAGCTTTCTTT.

The rearrangement uses TRBV20-1 and TRBJ2-5; 7 bases are a match to TRBD2. J lost 1 base, V lost 3 bases, and 14 bases had no gene match. Per germline, CDR1 DFQATT and CDR2 SNEGSKA (reference sequence). This CDR3 has 17 residues. CDR3 DNA: TGCAGTGCTAGTTCCTTTACGCGGGAGATCTCCCAAGAGACCCAGTACTTC. Protein sequence: CSASSFTREISQETQYF.

The rearrangement uses TRBV6-1 and TRBJ2-5; perhaps TRBD1 as D (6 bases). The DNA end is a closer match to TRBJ2-1, so the J assignment may be wrong. The CDR3 has 12 residues. The germline CDR1 and CDR2 sequences are MNHNS and SASEGT. The CDR3 is CASKPGDNEQFF. CDR3 in DNA: TGTGCCAGCAAGCCAGGGGATAATGAGCAGTTCTTC.

V is TRBV20-1 and J is TRBJ2-7, with 9 bases that match TRBD2. V gave up 6 bases and J gave up 5 bases; unmatched junction bases: 8. Per germline, CDR1 DFQATT and CDR2 SNEGSKA (reference sequence). The CDR3 loop spans 13 amino acids. CDR3 sequence: CSAQRGAVDEQYF. CDR3 coding DNA: TGCAGTGCCCAGCGGGGGGCTGTGGACGAGCAGTACTTC.

The chain recombines TRBV25-1 with TRBJ2-2; TRBD2 aligns across 9 bases. Per germline, CDR1 MGHDK and CDR2 SYGVNS. This CDR3 is 15 amino acids long. Germline trimming cut 4 bases from V and 6 bases from J; bases unmatched to any gene: 6. This CDR3 reads CASSAGTSPAGELFF. CDR3 in DNA: TGTGCCAGCAGTGCCGGGACTAGCCCGGCCGGGGAGCTGTTTTTT.

This sequence joins TRBV28 and TRBJ1-5; perhaps TRBD1 as D (5 bases). Trimming pared 3 bases from V and 1 base from J, leaving 10 bases between. This CDR3 is built from 15 residues. Germline V CDR1 and CDR2: MDHEN, SYDVKM. CDR3: CASSFPGISNQPQHF. The CDR3 nucleotides read TGTGCCAGCAGTTTTCCAGGGATAAGCAATCAGCCCCAGCATTTT.

This clonotype has just a few counts. This rearrangement joins TRBV20-1 to TRBJ2-1; D call uncertain. Germline assignment: CDR1 DFQATT and CDR2 SNEGSKA (reference sequence). The CDR3 sequence is 13 residues long. V lost 3 bases to trimming and J lost 1 base, with 7 bases between them. CDR3 nucleotides: TGCAGTGCTAGCATGTATTCCTACAATGAGCAGTTCTTC. This encodes CSASMYSYNEQFF.

The chain employs TRBV29-1 and TRBJ1-4; D gene uncertain. This CDR3 comprises 13 residues. Germline loops: CDR1 SQVTM, CDR2 ANQGSEA. V lost 4 bases and J 8 bases, leaving 14 bases between the germline ends. The CDR3 sequence: CSVAALVGEKLFF. The CDR3, as DNA: TGCAGCGTTGCGGCGTTAGTGGGCGAAAAACTGTTTTTT.

About this clonotype itself: Likely a read error: the CDR3 ends without its conserved phenylalanine or tryptophan. The chain joins TRBV5-1 to TRBJ2-5; D might be TRBD1 or TRBD2, each matching 5 bases. The DNA matches TRBJ2-1 better at its end, which makes the J call doubtful. The germline V gene encodes CDR1 SGHRS and CDR2 YFSETQ. The CDR3 totals 14 residues. The CDR3 here is CASSLGPGGNEQFC. In nucleotides, the CDR3 is TGCGCCAGCAGCTTGGGGCCTGGGGGCAATGAGCAGTTCTGC.

V is TRBV12-3 or TRBV12-4 and J is TRBJ2-5, with a tentative D call TRBD1 (6 bases). The J call may not be correct, given that the DNA end is closer to TRBJ2-7. The CDR3 runs 13 residues. CDR3 DNA: TGTGCCAGCAGTTTCACAGGGATCTACGAGCAGTACTTC. Its protein product is CASSFTGIYEQYF.

This rearrangement joins TRBV14 to TRBJ1-2, with D unclear. The CDR3 covers 14 residues. Trimming cost V 0 bases and J 4 bases, with 9 bases left between them. Germline lookup yields CDR1 SGHDN and CDR2 FVKESK. The CDR3 sequence is CASSQDSPIYGYTF. CDR3 in DNA: TGTGCCAGCAGCCAAGACAGCCCCATCTATGGCTACACCTTC. Full variable domain (outside the CDR3, taken from reference TRBV14 and TRBJ1-2): EAGVTQFPSHSVIEKGQTVTLRCDPISGHDNLYWYRRVMGKEIKFLLHFVKESKQDESGMPNNRFLAERTGGTYSTLKVQPAELEDSGVYFCASSQDSPIYGYTFGSGTRLTVV.

The sample holds a few counts of this clonotype. The chain has TRBV27 and TRBJ2-3; D uncertain. Looked up from germline, CDR1 is MNHEY and CDR2 is SMNVEV (reference sequence). This CDR3 contains 12 residues. V dropped 1 base and J dropped 13 bases, with 12 bases sitting between them. The CDR3 loop is CASSLYPGSEYF. The DNA of the CDR3 is TGTGCCAGCAGTTTATATCCAGGATCGGAGTATTTT.

The rearrangement uses TRBV5-1 and TRBJ2-6; D not resolved. The germline V gene encodes CDR1 SGHRS and CDR2 YFSETQ. V was cut by 4 bases and J by 1 base, with 12 bases left in between. CDR3 size: 16 residues. The chain's CDR3 is CASSPDARSGANVLTF. CDR3 DNA: TGCGCCAGCAGCCCGGACGCCCGATCTGGGGCCAACGTCCTGACTTTC.

This chain uses TRBV12-3 or TRBV12-4 with TRBJ2-1; 8 nucleotides align to TRBD2. V lost 4 bases to trimming and J lost 8 bases; unmatched junction nucleotides: 13. The CDR3 is 16 residues long. Here the CDR3 DNA reads TGTGCCAGCAGTTCCTTAGCGGGGAGGGTAAAGGATGAGCAGTTCTTC. Its translation is CASSSLAGRVKDEQFF.

The chain carries TRBV5-1 and TRBJ1-1; D ambiguous. CDR1 SGHRS and CDR2 YFSETQ come from the germline V gene. Trimming took off 5 bases at V and 6 bases at J, with 17 bases between the two ends. This CDR3 comprises 14 residues. CDR3 DNA sequence: TGCGCCAGCAGTGACAAAGGGTTAATGGCTGAAGCTTTCTTT. The encoded protein is CASSDKGLMAEAFF.